This T cell receptor (beta chain) was observed in a study of beta chain features in type 1 diabetes. Study observations and caveats: The similarity of naive, central memory and Treg TCRB repertoires appeared greater among patients than among healthy donors.

Per the germline V gene, CDR1 is SGHRS and CDR2 is YFSETQ. The CDR3 runs 13 residues. Trimming removed 0 bases from V and 0 bases from J, with 2 bases in between. As concerns this clone: Its antigen is undetermined.

Every donor had blood drawn once into heparin, approximately 120 mL on average. CD45RO/CCR7/CD25/CD127/CD95/CD27 staining was used to isolate CD4+ naive, central memory, regulatory and stem cell-like memory cells by sorting. The authors reverse transcribed all of the isolated RNA, so sequencing captured expressed TCRB transcripts. An average of about 3.57 million reads was obtained for naive, central memory and regulatory T cell samples. Here immunoSEQ multiplex PCR was the method, and the copy in TCRdb shows in-frame clones only, minus some. The sample contains under 450,000 clones, around 14% of which appear only once.

The source of this sequence is a man aged 25 to 40 in good health. The chain has TRBV5-1 and TRBJ2-3; D gene uncertain. Source material: naive CD4+ T cells from blood. DNA for the CDR3: TGCGCCAGCAGCTTGGACAGCACAGATACGCAGTATTTT. Its protein product is CASSLDSTDTQYF.